This T cell receptor (beta chain) came from a study of cytomegalovirus exposure and HLA in healthy donors. Overall study findings and caveats: First-cohort TCR clusters tended to co-occur in the approximately 120 validation repertoires, a later analysis found.

Data came from immunoSEQ multiplex PCR; TCRdb stores just in-frame clones and leaves some out. The sample yields tens of thousands of clones, just over 95% seen once. For this clone: Its antigen is not known.

Germline trimming cut 8 bases from V and 7 bases from J; bases unmatched to any gene: 22. Per germline, CDR1 MDHEN and CDR2 SYDVKM. This CDR3 has 17 residues. The donors were in the approximately 130-subject validation cohort, distinct from the approximately 670-subject first cohort. This clonotype was sampled from a woman between 18 and 29 years old in good health and CMV-seropositive. What was sequenced was PBMCs. The chain has TRBV28 and TRBJ2-7, with 8 nucleotides matching TRBD1. The CDR3 DNA is TGTGCCAGCGCCGCAGTGTATCCGGACAGGGAGTTGCGGGAGCAGTACTTC. Residues: CASAAVYPDRELREQYF.